The 18 T cell receptor beta chains below were found in one sample sequenced in a study of T cells after yellow fever vaccination. TCRdb fed the 5' RACE reads into MiXCR, producing one record per CDR3 protein. Among about 230,000 distinct CDR3 sequences listed, over 6.5% were seen once. Specimen: CD4+ T cells sorted from PBMCs, collected on the day of the yellow fever booster vaccination. These receptor sequences come from a man aged 30 to 45 who received the YFV17D yellow fever vaccine.

This clonotype was observed at least ten times. The chain couples TRBV5-1 to TRBJ2-2, with D uncertain. Looked up from germline, CDR1 is SGHRS and CDR2 is YFSETQ. The CDR3 consists of 14 residues. The V gene lost 5 bases and the J gene lost 0 bases, with 8 bases spanning the gap. CDR3 region: CASRVGSNTGELFF. The CDR3 DNA reads TGCGCCAGCAGGGTAGGGTCGAACACCGGGGAGCTGTTTTTT.

The gene calls are TRBV12-3 or TRBV12-4 and TRBJ2-4; unclear D gene. CDR3 length equals 11 residues. V was trimmed by 4 bases and J by 5 bases, leaving 3 bases between them. The CDR3 DNA is TGTGCCAGCAGTTCCCAAAACATTCAGTACTTC. Its protein is CASSSQNIQYF.

This clonotype was recorded at least ten times. This chain joins TRBV29-1 and TRBJ2-6; D might be TRBD1 or TRBD2, each matching 5 bases. V gave up 7 bases and J gave up 4 bases, with 17 bases separating them. Germline V gene data show CDR1 as SQVTM and CDR2 as ANQGSEA. The CDR3 has 15 residues. CDR3 region: CSATQGSSGANVLTF. As DNA, the CDR3 is TGCAGCGCCACTCAGGGATCTAGCGGGGCCAACGTCCTGACTTTC.

This clonotype has at least ten counts. The rearrangement joins TRBV7-2 to TRBJ1-1; the D is unclear. V lost 1 base and J 0 bases, leaving 9 bases between the germline ends. CDR1 and CDR2 from the germline V gene are SGHTA and FQGNSA. The CDR3 extends over 15 amino acids. CDR3 sequence: CASSLGGIMNTEAFF. Here the CDR3 DNA reads TGTGCCAGCAGCTTAGGAGGGATAATGAACACTGAAGCTTTCTTT.

This clonotype appeared many times. The chain couples TRBV29-1 to TRBJ2-1; 12 bases match TRBD2. Germline lookup yields CDR1 SQVTM and CDR2 ANQGSEA. V dropped 3 bases and J dropped 5; count of bases not matched to a gene: 5. The CDR3 has 15 residues. The CDR3 DNA reads TGCAGCGTTGATTCTAGCGGGAGGGGGAACAATGAGCAGTTCTTC. Protein: CSVDSSGRGNNEQFF.

The chain uses TRBV20-1 and TRBJ2-7, with 13 positions matching TRBD2. The CDR3 runs 16 residues. J was trimmed by 2 bases and V by 6 bases; bases with no gene match: 10. Germline CDR1 reads DFQATT; CDR2 reads SNEGSKA (reference sequence). This CDR3 reads CSATETSGRAPYEQYF. The CDR3 DNA is TGCAGTGCCACGGAAACTAGCGGGAGGGCCCCCTACGAGCAGTACTTC.

This clonotype was counted many times. The gene calls are TRBV7-8 and TRBJ2-1; TRBD2 aligns across 8 bases. CDR3 length equals 15 residues. In germline, CDR1 is SGHVS, CDR2 FQNEAQ. J gave up 0 bases and V 5 bases, and 3 bases lay outside the gene matches. The CDR3 loop reads CASSRSGTSYNEQFF. The CDR3 DNA reads TGTGCCAGCAGCCGTAGCGGGACCTCCTACAATGAGCAGTTCTTC.

This chain uses TRBV4-2 with TRBJ2-5; 13 nucleotides align to TRBD2. This CDR3 is 16 amino acids long. Germline assignment: CDR1 LGHNA and CDR2 YNFKEQ. The ends lost 4 bases at V and 4 bases at J; junction bases unmatched: 6. This CDR3 reads CASSLGLAGMGETQYF. The CDR3 DNA reads TGTGCCAGCAGCCTGGGACTAGCGGGAATGGGAGAGACCCAGTACTTC.

This clonotype has only a few counts. The J gene is TRBJ2-5, the V gene TRBV12-3 or TRBV12-4; possible D gene TRBD2, 6 bases. The V gene lost 5 bases and the J gene lost 3 bases, with 22 bases spanning the gap. CDR3 length equals 17 residues. DNA of the CDR3: TGTGCCAGCAGTCCGTCCGGGACTCCGGTTCCCGAAGAGACCCAGTACTTC. This codes for CASSPSGTPVPEETQYF.

This clonotype came up many times. This chain connects TRBV6-2 or TRBV6-3 to TRBJ2-5; no reliable D call. This CDR3 spans 17 amino acids. Between the trimmed V and J ends, which lost 6 bases and 4 bases, there was a span of 24 bases. CDR1 and CDR2 (germline): MNHEY, SVGEGT. The CDR3 is CASSLRQPYRSGETQYF. DNA of the CDR3: TGTGCCAGCAGCCTACGGCAGCCATATCGTTCGGGAGAGACCCAGTACTTC.

V and J are TRBV20-1 and TRBJ1-5; 9 bases map to TRBD1. The length of the CDR3 is 14 residues. V lost 3 bases and J lost 3; bases outside the gene matches: 3. The germline V gene has CDR1 DFQATT and CDR2 SNEGSKA (reference sequence). This CDR3 reads CSARGTGINQPQHF. The CDR3 coding sequence is TGCAGTGCTAGGGGGACAGGGATCAATCAGCCCCAGCATTTT.

The J gene is TRBJ2-1, the V gene TRBV20-1, with TRBD2 as a possible D gene (6 bases). Germline lookup yields CDR1 DFQATT and CDR2 SNEGSKA (reference sequence). The V end lost 6 bases, the J end lost 0 bases, and 21 bases lay between the germline ends. The CDR3 is made up of 17 amino acids. The CDR3 region is CSAKGGAKAVSYNEQFF. In DNA form, the CDR3 reads TGCAGTGCCAAAGGCGGGGCGAAAGCGGTCTCCTACAATGAGCAGTTCTTC.

The V call is TRBV5-1, the J call TRBJ2-1; perhaps TRBD2 as D (6 bases). Germline CDR1 and CDR2: SGHRS and YFSETQ. The CDR3 covers 14 residues. V lost 0 bases and J lost 6, with 10 bases in between. Written as DNA, the CDR3 is TGCGCCAGCAGCTTGGATAGCGGCCTCAATGAGCAGTTCTTC. The encoded protein is CASSLDSGLNEQFF.

The CDR3 DNA is TGTGCCAGCAGCTCCCTCACCAATCAGCCCCAGCATTTT. As protein: CASSSLTNQPQHF. The chain carries TRBV5-6 and TRBJ1-5, with unresolved D. Deletions cut 3 bases from V and 3 bases from J, with 7 bases between. This CDR3 is 13 amino acids long. The germline CDR1 and CDR2 sequences are SGHDT and YYEEEE.

This clonotype has only a few counts. The rearrangement joins TRBV12-3 or TRBV12-4 to TRBJ1-2; a possible D gene is TRBD1 (6 bases). CDR3 size: 15 residues. Deletions cut 8 bases from V and 6 bases from J, with 22 bases between. This chain's CDR3 is CASSSPGGGPHGYTF. The CDR3 bases are TGTGCCAGCTCCTCGCCTGGGGGGGGGCCCCATGGCTACACCTTC.

The chain employs TRBV5-1 and TRBJ2-1; 8 nucleotides match TRBD2. This CDR3 has 14 residues. Trimming cost V 5 bases and J 6 bases; bases outside gene matches: 7. Germline CDR1 is SGHRS and CDR2 is YFSETQ. The CDR3 loop reads CASRAGGTGNEQFF. Here the CDR3 DNA reads TGCGCCAGCAGGGCGGGGGGCACGGGCAATGAGCAGTTCTTC.

This clonotype came up a few times. The rearrangement links TRBV27 to TRBJ1-5; 9 nucleotides match TRBD1. Per germline, CDR1 MNHEY and CDR2 SMNVEV (reference sequence). After removal of 4 bases from V and 4 bases from J, the junction contained 5 bases not matched to a gene. There are 15 residues in the CDR3. CDR3 amino acids: CASSSRTGENQPQHF. The CDR3 DNA follows: TGTGCCAGCAGTTCCAGGACAGGGGAAAATCAGCCCCAGCATTTT.

A few counts support this clonotype. The V gene is TRBV7-2, the J gene TRBJ2-3; 8 nucleotides line up with TRBD2. This CDR3 region has 16 residues. Germline V gene lookup returns CDR1 SGHTA and CDR2 FQGNSA. Trimming took 5 bases from V and 6 from J; bases not matched to a gene: 13. In DNA form, the CDR3 reads TGTGCCAGCAGCCGAGCGGGGGACGAGGTGTGGGATACGCAGTATTTT. It codes for CASSRAGDEVWDTQYF.